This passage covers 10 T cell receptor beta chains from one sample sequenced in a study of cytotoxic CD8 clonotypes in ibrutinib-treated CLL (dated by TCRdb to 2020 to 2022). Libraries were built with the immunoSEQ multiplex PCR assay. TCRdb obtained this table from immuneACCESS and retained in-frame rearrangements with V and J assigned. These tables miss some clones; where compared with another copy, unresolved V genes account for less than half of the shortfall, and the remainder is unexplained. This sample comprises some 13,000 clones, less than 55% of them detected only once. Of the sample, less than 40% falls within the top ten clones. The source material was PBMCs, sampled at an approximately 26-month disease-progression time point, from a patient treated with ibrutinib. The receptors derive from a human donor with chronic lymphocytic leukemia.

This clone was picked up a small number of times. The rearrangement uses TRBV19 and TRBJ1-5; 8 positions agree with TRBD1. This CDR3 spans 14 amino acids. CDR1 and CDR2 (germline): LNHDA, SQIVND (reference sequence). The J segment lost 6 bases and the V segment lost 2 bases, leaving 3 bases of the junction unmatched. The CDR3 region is CASSIQGASQPQHF. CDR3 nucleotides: TGTGCCAGTAGTATACAGGGGGCGAGTCAGCCCCAGCATTTT.

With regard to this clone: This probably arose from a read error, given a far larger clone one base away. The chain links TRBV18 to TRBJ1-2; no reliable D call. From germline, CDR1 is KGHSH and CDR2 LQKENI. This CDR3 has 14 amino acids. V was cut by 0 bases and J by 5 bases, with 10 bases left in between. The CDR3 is CASSPPPVTYGYTF. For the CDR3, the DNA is TGTGCCAGCTCACCACCGCCAGTGACTTATGGCTACACCTTC.

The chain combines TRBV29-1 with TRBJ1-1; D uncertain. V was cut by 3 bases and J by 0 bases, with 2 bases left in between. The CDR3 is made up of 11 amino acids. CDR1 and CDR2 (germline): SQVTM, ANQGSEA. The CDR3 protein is CSVEVNTEAFF. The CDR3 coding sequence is TGCAGCGTTGAGGTGAACACTGAAGCTTTCTTT.

CDR3 residues: CASSPDAGSYEQYF. The CDR3 DNA reads TGTGCCAGCAGCCCCGATGCGGGTTCCTACGAGCAGTACTTC. The chain recombines TRBV5-4 with TRBJ2-7, with a tentative D call TRBD2 (5 bases). The CDR3 runs 14 residues. Trimming removed 4 bases from V and 1 base from J, with 12 bases in between. Per the germline V gene, CDR1 is SGHNT and CDR2 is YYREEE (reference sequence).

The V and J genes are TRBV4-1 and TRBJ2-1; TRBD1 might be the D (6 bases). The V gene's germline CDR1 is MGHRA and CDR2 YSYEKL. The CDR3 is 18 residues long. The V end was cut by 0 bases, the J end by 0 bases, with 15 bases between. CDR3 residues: CASSQEFRGFSSYNEQFF. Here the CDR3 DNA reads TGCGCCAGCAGCCAAGAATTCAGGGGCTTCAGCTCCTACAATGAGCAGTTCTTC.

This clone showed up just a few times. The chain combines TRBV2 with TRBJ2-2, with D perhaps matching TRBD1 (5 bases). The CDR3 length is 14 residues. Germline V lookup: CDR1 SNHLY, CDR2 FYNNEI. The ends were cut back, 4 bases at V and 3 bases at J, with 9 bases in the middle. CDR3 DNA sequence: TGTGCCAGCAGTGTCAGGGTTGACACCGGGGAGCTGTTTTTT. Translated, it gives CASSVRVDTGELFF.

For the CDR3, the DNA is TGTGCCAGCAGCTTAGCACCCTACGAGCAGTACTTC. Its protein is CASSLAPYEQYF. The chain carries TRBV7-8 and TRBJ2-7; no reliable D call. The CDR3 loop spans 12 amino acids. Germline CDR1 reads SGHVS; CDR2 reads FQNEAQ. V lost 0 bases, J lost 2 bases, and 2 bases lay in between.

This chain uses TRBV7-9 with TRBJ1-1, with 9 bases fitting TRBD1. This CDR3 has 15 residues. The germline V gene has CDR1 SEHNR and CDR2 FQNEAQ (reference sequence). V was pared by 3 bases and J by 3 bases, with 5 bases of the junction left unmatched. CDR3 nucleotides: TGTGCCAGCAGCTTGGGACAGGGCTTAGACACTGAAGCTTTCTTT. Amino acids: CASSLGQGLDTEAFF.

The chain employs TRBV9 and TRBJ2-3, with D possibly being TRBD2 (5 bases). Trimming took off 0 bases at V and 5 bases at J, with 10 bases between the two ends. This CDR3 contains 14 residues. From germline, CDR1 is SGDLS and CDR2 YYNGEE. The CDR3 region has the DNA TGTGCCAGCAGCGTAGGGTTCGGGGTAGATACGCAGTATTTT. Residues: CASSVGFGVDTQYF.

CDR3 sequence: CASSLRGVAQETQYF. In DNA, the CDR3 is TGTGCCAGCAGTTTACGGGGGGTAGCGCAAGAGACCCAGTACTTC. The chain employs TRBV27 and TRBJ2-5; 7 bases match TRBD2. With V trimmed by 2 bases and J by 2 bases, 5 bases remained unmatched. From germline, CDR1 is MNHEY and CDR2 SMNVEV (reference sequence). This CDR3 spans 15 amino acids.